This TCR beta chain originates from a study of blood T cell repertoires in COVID-19. As for the study in general: Both acute and convalescent COVID-19 samples were obtained from the United States, Italy and Spain. T cells, B-cell-depleted T cells, or PBMCs provided the cDNA or gDNA that served as material.

The CDR3 runs to 14 residues. Trimming shortened V by 3 bases and J by 4 bases, and 12 bases separated the two germline ends. The germline V gene encodes CDR1 MNHNS and CDR2 SASEGT. The authors' processing: By means of reference gene primer amplification, nucleated cell counts were estimated. Repertoires were generated with immunoSEQ multiplex PCR, while TCRdb's copy carries only in-frame clones and drops some. The V and J calls and clone size were taken over from that table, and D and trimming were inferred from the DNA. The table shows a few hundred thousand clones, with around 88% occurring only once.

The sequenced sample consisted of peripheral blood. The chain is built from TRBV6-1 and TRBJ1-2; D possibly corresponds to TRBD1 (5 bases). This clonotype originated in a woman in her 30s who had recovered from COVID-19. CDR3 loop: CASSDGGGGYGYTF. CDR3 DNA sequence: TGTGCCAGCAGTGATGGGGGAGGAGGCTATGGCTACACCTTC.